This TCR beta chain appears in the sequencing data of a study of shared clonotypes between healthy human individuals. The germline V gene has CDR1 MNHNS and CDR2 SASEGT. The ends were cut back, 0 bases at V and 2 bases at J, with 10 bases in the middle. The CDR3 spans 15 residues. For sorted subsets, 200 ng DNA per replicate equaled about 30,000 T cell genomes. Data came from immunoSEQ multiplex PCR; TCRdb stores just in-frame clones and leaves some out. This table holds millions of clones, approximately 93% found once. Sequenced: naive CD4+ T cells from PBMCs. Subset here: CD45RA+ positively selected. The V call is TRBV6-1, the J call TRBJ1-2; maybe TRBD1 (5 bases). The sequence was obtained from a man in his late teens or twenties in good health. Some clones in this sample may be carry-over from other donors' samples. The CDR3 DNA reads TGTGCCAGCAGTGAAGCTCGGGGGGGAAACTATGGCTACACCTTC. This translates into CASSEARGGNYGYTF.